Listed here is a single T cell receptor beta chain. Its recognized antigen is unknown. No base quality values were provided; no much bigger clone lies one nucleotide off. TCR CDR3 regions were amplified from genomic DNA by multiplex PCR using the deep immunoSEQ assay. Genomic DNA extracted from each cell subset was distributed evenly over all wells of several immunoSEQ 96-well plates, and each plate served as one replicate. Each replicate PCR for sorted subsets received around 200 ng genomic DNA, equal to tens of thousands of T cell genomes. Purified libraries were quantified with a Qubit 3.0 fluorometer, sized on a Bioanalyzer 2100, and re-quantified with the KAPA Library Quantification kit. Each immunoSEQ 96-well plate was sequenced on its own single-read 150-cycle Illumina NextSeq 550 flow cell. As for the authors' bioinformatics: The immunoSEQ output contained only junctional sequences without quality scores, so filtering could not match that applied to full-length reads. To assign V/J genes and CDR3, sequences were annotated against IMGT germline references using PyIR, a Python wrapper for IgBLAST v1.9. Reads were filtered out if the reads had weak V/J assignments (E-value above 1e-6), no CDR3, stop codons, out-of-frame junctions, or ambiguous translated residues. A V3J clonotype was defined by an identical inferred V gene, J gene, and CDR3 amino acid sequence. Percentage overlap between repertoires was calculated by dividing the number of shared unique clonotypes by the size of the smaller repertoire. RTK rarefaction, the Chao1 estimator, and Recon v2.1 estimates of unobserved clonotypes were used to assess repertoire richness. Generation probabilities were computed with OLGA for all TCRbeta clonotypes obtained by the gDNA method from several donors. TCRdb took this table from immuneACCESS and kept in-frame rearrangements with V and J called. Such tables lack part of the clones; where checked against another copy, unresolved V genes explain under half of the gap, and the rest is unexplained. That table gives V, J and clone size, and the DNA gave D and trimming. A total of over 300,000 clones appear in this sample, roughly 91% of them only once. The ten largest clones take up 16% of the sample.

At the junction V is shortened by 6 bases and J by 2 bases; bases outside the gene matches: 2. The germline V gene encodes CDR1 SGHAT and CDR2 FQNNGV. The CDR3 covers 16 residues, taking in both the cysteine and the phenylalanine. Left in the record is the CDR3 DNA by itself, 48 bases read in frame from the first base. The record originates from a study of shared clonotypes between healthy human individuals (dated by TCRdb to 2019 to 2021). Background for the entire study: A couple of women and a few men aged 18 to 49 years were included in the cohort. The study deeply sequenced blood TCR repertoires of several healthy adults to estimate repertoire size and the extent of clonotype sharing between individuals. Per donor, leukapheresis produced somewhere between about 0.85 and 8.9 billion PBMCs. Per donor, three plates each were used for CD4 naive and CD4 memory, two for CD8 naive, and one for CD8 memory. Different laboratories and diverse techniques were used to prepare libraries and sequence TCR repertoires, to increase sequencing depth and limit assay-specific biases. Results and caveats for the whole study, not just this receptor: Sampling was restricted to blood, and TCR repertoires in tissues likely differ from the TCR repertoires found in blood. Naive subsets generally had larger estimated clonotype richness than memory subsets did. Pairwise subsampling indicated that sequencing depth was expected to affect the degree of clonotype sharing among donors. About 5% of naive CD4, 3.5% of naive CD8, around 2.3% of memory CD4, and roughly 0.4% of memory CD8 clonotypes were shared across several donors. Compared with non-shared clonotypes, clonotypes shared by all four sorted-subset donors had higher generation probabilities. Even with the large sequencing depth, rarefaction of the sorted-subset datasets indicated that sequencing was incomplete. Because the study included a small number of donors, the genetic and exposure-history diversity represented was limited.

The donors were healthy, HIV-negative adults who had no recently reported acute infections or vaccinations. All donors were Caucasian adults living in Nashville, Tennessee, USA. CD8 memory samples consisted of magnetically selected CD45RO+ cells combined with CCR7-negative CD45RA+ effector memory (TemRA) cells. After blood collection by leukapheresis, PBMCs were isolated using Ficoll-Histopaque density gradient centrifugation and then cryopreserved in the vapor phase of liquid nitrogen. Purity and quantity of every magnetically sorted T cell population were checked by analytical flow cytometry. Each sorted fraction had its genomic DNA isolated and then quantified by UV absorbance on a Nanodrop 2000c.

The specimen sequenced was memory CD8+ T cells sorted from blood. The cell subset or site label here, explained by the study, means: CD45RO+ cells pooled with CCR7-negative TemRA cells. The chain employs TRBV11-2 and TRBJ2-6; 12 central bases correspond to TRBD2. The sequence derives from a man aged 18 to 30 in good health. CDR3 loop: CASRRLAGAGANVLTF. The bases are TGTGCCAGCAGGAGACTAGCGGGAGCTGGGGCCAACGTCCTGACTTTC.